This T cell receptor (beta chain) was obtained from a study of T cells in Graves' hyperthyroidism and ophthalmopathy. Study-wide points: Ophthalmopathy onset followed model prediction by a median about 6.5 months.

From RNA transcripts, TCR beta CDR3 regions were amplified. A first-round RT-PCR of the TCR CDR3 used the HTBI primer set. TCRdb recomputed calls from the multiplex PCR reads with MiXCR, one row per CDR3 protein. The data hold fewer than 900,000 distinct CDR3 sequences, with 16% observed a single time. The sample holds many counts of this clonotype. Its antigen is still unknown. The CDR3 has 17 residues. The V gene's germline CDR1 is MNHEY and CDR2 SVGEGT. The V and J ends lost 6 bases and 8 bases, in that order; junction bases with no gene match: 16. Pregnant or lactating patients were excluded, as were those with uncontrolled infection or other autoimmune disease. Thyroid ultrasound and orbital computed tomography, with clinical symptoms and serum thyroxine and TRAb, informed diagnoses. Extraction of PBMCs used 9 to 10 ml of fresh peripheral blood.

The V and J genes are TRBV6-2 or TRBV6-3 and TRBJ2-1, with TRBD2 identical over 10 bases. This clonotype was obtained from a man aged 18-30 years with Graves' hyperthyroidism. Material: blood. DNA of the CDR3: TGTGCCAGCAGCCATCGGACTAGCGGATACAGCGCCGATGAGCAGTTCTTC. Translating it yields CASSHRTSGYSADEQFF.